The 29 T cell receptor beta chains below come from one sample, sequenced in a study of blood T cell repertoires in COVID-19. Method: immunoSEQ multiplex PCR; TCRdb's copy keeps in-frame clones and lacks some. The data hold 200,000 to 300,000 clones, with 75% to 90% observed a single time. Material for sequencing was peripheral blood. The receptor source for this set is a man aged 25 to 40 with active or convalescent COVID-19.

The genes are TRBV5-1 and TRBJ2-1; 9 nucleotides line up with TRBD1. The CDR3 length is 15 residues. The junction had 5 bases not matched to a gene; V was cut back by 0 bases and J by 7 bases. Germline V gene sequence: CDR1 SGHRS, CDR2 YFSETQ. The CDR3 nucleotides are TGCGCCAGCAGCTTGGGGGACAGGGATGCGAATGAGCAGTTCTTC. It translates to CASSLGDRDANEQFF.

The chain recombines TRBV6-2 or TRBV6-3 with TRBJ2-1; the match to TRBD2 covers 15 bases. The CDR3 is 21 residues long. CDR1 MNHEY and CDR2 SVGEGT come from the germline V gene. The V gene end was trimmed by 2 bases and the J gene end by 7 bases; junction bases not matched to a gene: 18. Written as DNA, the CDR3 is TGTGCCAGCAGTTACCGTCCCCCGGGACTAGCGGGGGGCAGGAGGTGGAATGAGCAGTTCTTC. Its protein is CASSYRPPGLAGGRRWNEQFF.

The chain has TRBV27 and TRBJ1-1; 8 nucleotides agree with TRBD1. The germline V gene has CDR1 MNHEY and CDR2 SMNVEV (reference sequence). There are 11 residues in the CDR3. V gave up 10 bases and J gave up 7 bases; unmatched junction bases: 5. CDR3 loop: CATGQGIEAFF. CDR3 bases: TGTGCCACCGGACAGGGAATTGAAGCTTTCTTT.

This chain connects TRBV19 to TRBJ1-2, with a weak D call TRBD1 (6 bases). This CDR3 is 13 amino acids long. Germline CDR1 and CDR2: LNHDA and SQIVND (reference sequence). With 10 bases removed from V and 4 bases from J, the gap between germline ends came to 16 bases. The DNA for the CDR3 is TGTGCCACTGCCCGACAGGAGGCCTATGGCTACACCTTC. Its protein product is CATARQEAYGYTF. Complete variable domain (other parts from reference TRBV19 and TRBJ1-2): DGGITQSPKYLFRKEGQNVTLSCEQNLNHDAMYWYRQDPGQGLRLIYYSQIVNDFQKGDIAEGYSVSREKKESFPLTVTSAQKNPTAFYLCATARQEAYGYTFGSGTRLTVV.

In DNA, the CDR3 is TGCGCCAGCCCTTGGGACAGGGGGGAAAAACTGTTTTTT. Translation gives CASPWDRGEKLFF. V is TRBV10-1 and J is TRBJ1-4, with TRBD1 matching over 11 bases. There are 13 residues in the CDR3. V shed 8 bases, J shed 8 bases, and the junction held 4 bases outside the gene matches. Germline V gene sequence: CDR1 WNHNN, CDR2 SYGVQD (reference sequence).

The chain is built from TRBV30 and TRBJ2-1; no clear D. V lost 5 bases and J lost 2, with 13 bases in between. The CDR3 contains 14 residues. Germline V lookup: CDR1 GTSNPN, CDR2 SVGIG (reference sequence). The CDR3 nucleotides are TGTGCCTGGGACCTCGACACCACCTACAATGAGCAGTTCTTC. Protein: CAWDLDTTYNEQFF.

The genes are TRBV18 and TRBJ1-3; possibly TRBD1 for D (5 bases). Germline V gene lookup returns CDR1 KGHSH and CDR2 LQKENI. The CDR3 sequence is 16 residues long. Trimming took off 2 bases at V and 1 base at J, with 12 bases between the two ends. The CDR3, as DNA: TGTGCCAGCTCACCAAGGGCAGGGCCATCTGGAAACACCATATATTTT. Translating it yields CASSPRAGPSGNTIYF.

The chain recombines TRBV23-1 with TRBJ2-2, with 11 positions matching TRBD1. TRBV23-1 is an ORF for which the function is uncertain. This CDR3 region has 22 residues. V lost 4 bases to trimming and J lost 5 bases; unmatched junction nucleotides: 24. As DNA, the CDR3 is TGCGCCAGCAGTCTCAAAAGGCCGGACAGGGGGCGCAAAGCGGGGAAAACCGGGGAGCTGTTTTTT. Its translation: CASSLKRPDRGRKAGKTGELFF.

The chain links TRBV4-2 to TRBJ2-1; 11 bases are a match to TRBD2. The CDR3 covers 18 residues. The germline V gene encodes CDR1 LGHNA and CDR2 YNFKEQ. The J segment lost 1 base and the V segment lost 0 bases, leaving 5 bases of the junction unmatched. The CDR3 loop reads CASSQDSGGAFSYNEQFF. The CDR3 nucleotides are TGTGCCAGCAGCCAAGATAGCGGGGGGGCGTTTTCCTACAATGAGCAGTTCTTC.

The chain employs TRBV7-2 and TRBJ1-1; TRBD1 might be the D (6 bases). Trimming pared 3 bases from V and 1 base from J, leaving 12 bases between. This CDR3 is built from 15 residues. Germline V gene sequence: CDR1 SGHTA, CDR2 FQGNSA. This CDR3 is CASSLGGGRNTEAFF. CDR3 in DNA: TGTGCCAGCAGCTTGGGAGGGGGGCGGAACACTGAAGCTTTCTTT. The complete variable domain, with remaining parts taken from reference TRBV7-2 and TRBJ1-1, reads GAGVSQSPSNKVTEKGKDVELRCDPISGHTALYWYRQSLGQGLEFLIYFQGNSAPDKSGLPSDRFSAERTGGSVSTLTIQRTQQEDSAVYLCASSLGGGRNTEAFFGQGTRLTVV.

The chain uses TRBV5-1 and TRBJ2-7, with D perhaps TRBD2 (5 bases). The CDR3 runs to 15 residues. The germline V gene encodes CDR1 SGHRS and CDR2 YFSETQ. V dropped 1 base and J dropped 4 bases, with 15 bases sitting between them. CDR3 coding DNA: TGCGCCAGCAGCTTGTTGCCCGGGATTAATTACGAGCAGTACTTC. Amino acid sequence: CASSLLPGINYEQYF.

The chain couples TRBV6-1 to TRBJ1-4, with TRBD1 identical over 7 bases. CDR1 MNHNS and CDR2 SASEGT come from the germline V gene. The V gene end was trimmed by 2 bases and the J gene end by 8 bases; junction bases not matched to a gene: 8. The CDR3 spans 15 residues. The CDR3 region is CASSETGQYEEKLFF. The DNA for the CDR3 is TGTGCCAGCAGTGAAACGGGACAGTACGAGGAAAAACTGTTTTTT.

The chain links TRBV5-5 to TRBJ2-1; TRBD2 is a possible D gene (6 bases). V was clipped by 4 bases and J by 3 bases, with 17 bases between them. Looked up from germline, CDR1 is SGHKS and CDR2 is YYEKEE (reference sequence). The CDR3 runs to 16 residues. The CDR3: CASSTAGLQLYNEQFF. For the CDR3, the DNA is TGTGCCAGCAGCACCGCGGGACTCCAGCTCTACAATGAGCAGTTCTTC.

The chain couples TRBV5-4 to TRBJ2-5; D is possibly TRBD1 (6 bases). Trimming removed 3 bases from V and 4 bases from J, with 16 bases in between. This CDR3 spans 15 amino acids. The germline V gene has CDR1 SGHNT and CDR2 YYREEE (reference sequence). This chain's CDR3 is CASSYPTGPIETQYF. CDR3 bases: TGTGCCAGCAGCTACCCGACAGGCCCCATAGAGACCCAGTACTTC.

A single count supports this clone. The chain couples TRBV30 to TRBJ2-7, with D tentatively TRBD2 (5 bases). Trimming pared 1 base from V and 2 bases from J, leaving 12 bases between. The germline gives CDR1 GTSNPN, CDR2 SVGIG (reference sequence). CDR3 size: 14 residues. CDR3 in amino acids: CAWSDPPGAYEQYF. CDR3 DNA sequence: TGTGCCTGGAGTGACCCCCCCGGGGCCTACGAGCAGTACTTC. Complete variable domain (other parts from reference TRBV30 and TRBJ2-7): SQTIHQWPATLVQPVGSPLSLECTVEGTSNPNLYWYRQAAGRGLQLLFYSVGIGQISSEVPQNLSASRPQDRQFILSSKKLLLSDSGFYLCAWSDPPGAYEQYFGPGTRLTVT.

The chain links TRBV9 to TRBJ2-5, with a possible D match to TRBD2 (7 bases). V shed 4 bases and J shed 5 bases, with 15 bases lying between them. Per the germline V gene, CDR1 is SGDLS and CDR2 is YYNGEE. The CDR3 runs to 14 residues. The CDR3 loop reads CASSLEGRGETQYF. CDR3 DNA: TGTGCCAGCAGCCTAGAGGGGAGGGGGGAGACCCAGTACTTC. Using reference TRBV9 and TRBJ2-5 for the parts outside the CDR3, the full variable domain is DSGVTQTPKHLITATGQRVTLRCSPRSGDLSVYWYQQSLDQGLQFLIQYYNGEERAKGNILERFSAQQFPDLHSELNLSSLELGDSALYFCASSLEGRGETQYFGPGTRLLVL.

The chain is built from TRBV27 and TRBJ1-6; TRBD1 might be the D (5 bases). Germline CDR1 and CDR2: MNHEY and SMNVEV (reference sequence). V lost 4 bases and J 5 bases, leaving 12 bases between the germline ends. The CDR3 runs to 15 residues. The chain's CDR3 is CASSSPTTDNSPLHF. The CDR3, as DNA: TGTGCCAGCAGTTCCCCTACGACAGATAATTCACCCCTCCACTTT.

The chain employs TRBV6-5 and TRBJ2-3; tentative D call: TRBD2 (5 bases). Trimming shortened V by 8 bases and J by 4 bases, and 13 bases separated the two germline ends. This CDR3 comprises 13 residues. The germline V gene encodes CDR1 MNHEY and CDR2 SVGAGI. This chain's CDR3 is CASQRGGADTQYF. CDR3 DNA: TGTGCCAGCCAACGGGGTGGTGCAGATACGCAGTATTTT.

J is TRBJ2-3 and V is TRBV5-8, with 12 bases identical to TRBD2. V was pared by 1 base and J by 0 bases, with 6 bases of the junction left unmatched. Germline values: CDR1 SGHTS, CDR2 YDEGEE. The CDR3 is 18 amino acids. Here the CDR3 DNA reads TGTGCCAGCAGCTTGTTCCTAGCGGGGGGGGCTAGCACAGATACGCAGTATTTT. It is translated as CASSLFLAGGASTDTQYF.

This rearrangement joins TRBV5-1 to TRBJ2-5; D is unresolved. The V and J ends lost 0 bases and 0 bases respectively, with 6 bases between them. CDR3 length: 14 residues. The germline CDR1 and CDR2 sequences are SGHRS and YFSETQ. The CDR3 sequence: CASSLGPNQETQYF. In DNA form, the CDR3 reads TGCGCCAGCAGCTTGGGGCCCAACCAAGAGACCCAGTACTTC.

The DNA of the CDR3 is TGTGCCAGCAGCAAGGACAGAGATTCACCCCTCCACTTT. Its translation: CASSKDRDSPLHF. The genes are TRBV14 and TRBJ1-6, with D possibly matching TRBD1 (6 bases). The CDR3 loop spans 13 amino acids. CDR1 and CDR2 from the germline V gene are SGHDN and FVKESK. The ends were cut back, 5 bases at V and 8 bases at J, with 10 bases in the middle.

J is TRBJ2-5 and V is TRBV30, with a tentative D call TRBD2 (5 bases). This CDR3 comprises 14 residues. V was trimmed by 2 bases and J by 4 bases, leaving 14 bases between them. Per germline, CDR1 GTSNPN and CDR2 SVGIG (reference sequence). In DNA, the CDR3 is TGTGCCTGGAGTAAAGGAGGCTCGTCAGAGACCCAGTACTTC. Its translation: CAWSKGGSSETQYF.

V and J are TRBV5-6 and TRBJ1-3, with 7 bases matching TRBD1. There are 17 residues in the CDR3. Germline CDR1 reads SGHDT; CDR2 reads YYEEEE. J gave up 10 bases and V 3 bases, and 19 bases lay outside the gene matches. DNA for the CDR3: TGTGCCAGCAGCTCGGACAGGCTGAGATCTTTGCTTGGGACCATATATTTT. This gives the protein CASSSDRLRSLLGTIYF.

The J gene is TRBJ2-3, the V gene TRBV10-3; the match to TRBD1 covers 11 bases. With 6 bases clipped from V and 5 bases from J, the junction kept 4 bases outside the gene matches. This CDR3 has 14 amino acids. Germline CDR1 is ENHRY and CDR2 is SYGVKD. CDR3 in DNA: TGTGCCATCAGGATGGGACAGGGGGAAGATACGCAGTATTTT. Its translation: CAIRMGQGEDTQYF.

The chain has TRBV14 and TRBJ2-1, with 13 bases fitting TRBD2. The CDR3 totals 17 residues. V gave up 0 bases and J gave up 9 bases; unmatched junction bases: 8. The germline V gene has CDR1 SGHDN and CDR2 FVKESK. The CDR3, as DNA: TGTGCCAGCAGCCAAGACCTACCGGGACTAGCGGGGTCTGAGCAGTTCTTC. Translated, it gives CASSQDLPGLAGSEQFF.

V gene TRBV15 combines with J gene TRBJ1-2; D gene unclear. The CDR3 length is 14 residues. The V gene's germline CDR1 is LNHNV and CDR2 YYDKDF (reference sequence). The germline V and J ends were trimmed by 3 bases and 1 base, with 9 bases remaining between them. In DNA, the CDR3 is TGTGCCACCAGCAGTAGTACTGATAACTATGGCTACACCTTC. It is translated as CATSSSTDNYGYTF.

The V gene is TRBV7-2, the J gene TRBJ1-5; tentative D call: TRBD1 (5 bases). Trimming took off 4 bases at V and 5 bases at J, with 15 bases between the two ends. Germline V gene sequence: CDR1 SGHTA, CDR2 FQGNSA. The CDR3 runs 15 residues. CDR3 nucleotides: TGTGCCAGCAGCTCCTACCGGGGGTCGGATCAGCCCCAGCATTTT. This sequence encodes CASSSYRGSDQPQHF.

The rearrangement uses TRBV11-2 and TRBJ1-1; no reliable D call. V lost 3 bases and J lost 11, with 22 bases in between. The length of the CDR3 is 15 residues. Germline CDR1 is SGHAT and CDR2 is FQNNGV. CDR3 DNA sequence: TGTGCCAGCAGCTTTTCAAGCGGGGTTGTCGGCGAGGCTTTCTTT. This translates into CASSFSSGVVGEAFF.

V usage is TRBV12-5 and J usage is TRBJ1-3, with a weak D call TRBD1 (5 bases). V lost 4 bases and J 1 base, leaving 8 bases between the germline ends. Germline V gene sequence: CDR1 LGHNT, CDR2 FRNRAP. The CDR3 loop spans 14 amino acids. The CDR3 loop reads CASGSGESGNTIYF. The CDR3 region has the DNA TGTGCTAGTGGTTCGGGGGAATCTGGAAACACCATATATTTT.